This T cell receptor beta chain stems from a study of T cell responses to AZD1222 COVID-19 vaccine. Only in-frame clones appear in the TCRdb table, and some are missing; sequencing was by immunoSEQ multiplex PCR. The top ten clones hold roughly 12% of a sample with 100,000 to 150,000 clones, around 84% of them seen once. In germline, CDR1 is SGHVS, CDR2 FQNEAQ. CDR3 length: 12 amino acids. Trimming stripped 5 bases from V and 8 bases from J, with 12 bases between. This clonotype was obtained from an adult in good health. The source was peripheral blood, collected on day 0 of AZD1222 vaccination. This sequence joins TRBV7-8 and TRBJ1-2; the D is unclear. The CDR3 DNA sequence: TGTGCCAGCAGCCCAACACGGGGAGGCTACACCTTC. It specifies CASSPTRGGYTF.